This TCR beta chain was identified during a study of beta chain features in type 1 diabetes. Background on the study: In age, gender and cell yields, patients were similar to healthy donors.

General study points: Moderate but significant shortening of TCRB CDR3s was recorded in all four CD4+ subsets from Type 1 diabetes patients.

For this clone: The antigen remains undetermined.

Expressed TCRB transcripts were sequenced because the isolated RNA had all been reverse transcribed beforehand. Deep immunoSEQ sequencing covered naive, central memory and regulatory T cell samples. Some clones are missing from TCRdb's copy, which holds only in-frame ones; the method was immunoSEQ multiplex PCR. Of 35,000 to 45,000 clones listed, 65% to 80% were seen once; the top ten hold around 1.7%. Post-sort purity exceeded 95% for all sorted populations. V lost 7 bases, J lost 2 bases, and 2 bases stayed unmatched. Germline values: CDR1 SNHLY, CDR2 FYNNEI. CDR3 length equals 15 residues. The material sequenced was Tregs from blood. The source is a man younger than 40 with type 1 diabetes. Some clones in this sample may be carry-over from other donors' samples. V and J are TRBV2 and TRBJ2-5; 15 nucleotides agree with TRBD2. The CDR3 nucleotides are TGTGCCAGCACTGGGACTAGCGGGGGGCAAGAGACCCAGTACTTC. This gives the protein CASTGTSGGQETQYF.